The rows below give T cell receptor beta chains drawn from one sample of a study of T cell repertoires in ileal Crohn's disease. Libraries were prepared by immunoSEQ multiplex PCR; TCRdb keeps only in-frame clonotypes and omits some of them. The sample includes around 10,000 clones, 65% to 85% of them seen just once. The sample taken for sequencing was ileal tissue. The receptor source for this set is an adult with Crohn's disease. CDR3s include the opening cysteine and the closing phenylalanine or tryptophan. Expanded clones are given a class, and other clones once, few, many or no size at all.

CASSISGTQYF,TRBV19,-
CASSMRDVNQPQHF,TRBV19,-
CASSLGPQGAYEQYF,TRBV5-1,-
CASSQAVRGHEQFF,TRBV4-1,-
CASSVQGAKNIQYF,TRBV19,-
CASSLGVSGPQETQYF,TRBV5-1,-
CASSLINSGATGELFF,TRBV5-1,-
CASSASGLSTYEQYF,TRBV9,-
CASSRTEDRGNEQFF,TRBV7-3,once
CASSPQLEETQYF,TRBV11-2,-
CASSLVQGNPYGYTF,TRBV5-8,-
CATSQTGDRYEQYF,TRBV6-1,-
CASSLVADEQYF,TRBV5-1,-
CATSAVGGYQETQYF,TRBV15,-
CASSRRDPTDLSGNTIYF,TRBV27,-